Below, one T cell receptor (beta chain) is given with its context. The data originate from a study of blood T cell repertoires in COVID-19. As for the study in general: Samples came from the United States, Italy and Spain, spanning acute and convalescent COVID-19. PBMCs, B-cell-depleted T cells, or T cells provided the cDNA or gDNA that made up the material.

V was pared by 5 bases and J by 1 base, with 9 bases between. This CDR3 has 13 amino acids. Germline CDR1 reads SGHDT; CDR2 reads YYEEEE. Source study methods: Quantification of nucleated cells was approximated via reference gene primer amplification. Measured with immunoSEQ multiplex PCR; TCRdb has only the in-frame clones, and not every one. V, J and clone size reflect that table, while D and trimming were determined from the DNA. The top ten hold under 2% of the sample, which has about 260,000 clones, roughly four fifths seen once. The chain couples TRBV5-6 to TRBJ1-1; tentative D call: TRBD1 (6 bases). Input material: peripheral blood. The TCR sequence derives from a woman of 80 years or more with acute or convalescent COVID-19. Here the CDR3 reads CASRSDRNTEAFF. The CDR3 bases are TGTGCCAGCAGATCGGACAGGAACACTGAAGCTTTCTTT.